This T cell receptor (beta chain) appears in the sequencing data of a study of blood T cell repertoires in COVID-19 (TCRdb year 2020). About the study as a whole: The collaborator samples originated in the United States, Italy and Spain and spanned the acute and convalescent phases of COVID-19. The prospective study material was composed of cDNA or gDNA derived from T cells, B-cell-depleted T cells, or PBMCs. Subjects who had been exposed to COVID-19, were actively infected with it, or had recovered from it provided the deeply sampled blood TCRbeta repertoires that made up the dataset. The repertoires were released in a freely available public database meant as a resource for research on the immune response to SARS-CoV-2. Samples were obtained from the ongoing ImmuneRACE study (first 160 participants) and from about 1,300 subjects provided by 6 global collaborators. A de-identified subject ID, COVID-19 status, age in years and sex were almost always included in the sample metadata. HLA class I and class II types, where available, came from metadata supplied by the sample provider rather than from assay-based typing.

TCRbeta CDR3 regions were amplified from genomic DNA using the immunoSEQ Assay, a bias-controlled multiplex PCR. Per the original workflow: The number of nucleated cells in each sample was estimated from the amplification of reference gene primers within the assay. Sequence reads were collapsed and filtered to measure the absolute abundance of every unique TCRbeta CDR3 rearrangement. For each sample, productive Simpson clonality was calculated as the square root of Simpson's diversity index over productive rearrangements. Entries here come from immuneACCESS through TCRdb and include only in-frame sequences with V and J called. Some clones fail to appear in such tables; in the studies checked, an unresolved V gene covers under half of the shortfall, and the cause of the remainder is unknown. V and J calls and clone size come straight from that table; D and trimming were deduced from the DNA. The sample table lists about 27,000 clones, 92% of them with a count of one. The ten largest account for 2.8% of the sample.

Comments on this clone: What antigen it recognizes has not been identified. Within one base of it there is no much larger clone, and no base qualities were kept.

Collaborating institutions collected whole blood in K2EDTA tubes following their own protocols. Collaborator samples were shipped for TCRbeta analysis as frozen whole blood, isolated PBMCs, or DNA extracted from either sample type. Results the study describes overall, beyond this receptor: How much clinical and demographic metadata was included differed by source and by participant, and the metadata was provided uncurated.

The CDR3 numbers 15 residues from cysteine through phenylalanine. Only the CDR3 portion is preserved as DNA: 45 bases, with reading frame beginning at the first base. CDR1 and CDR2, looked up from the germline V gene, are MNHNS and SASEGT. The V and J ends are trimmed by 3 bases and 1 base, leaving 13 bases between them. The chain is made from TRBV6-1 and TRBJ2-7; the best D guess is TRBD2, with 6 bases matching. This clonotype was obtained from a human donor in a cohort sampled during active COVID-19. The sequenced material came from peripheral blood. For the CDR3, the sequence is CASSDRGKTSYEQYF. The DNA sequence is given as TGTGCCAGCAGTGACCGGGGGAAGACGTCCTACGAGCAGTACTTC.